This TCR beta chain is from a study of CD8 T cells in Susac syndrome. Germline V gives CDR1 SGDLS, CDR2 YYNGEE. This CDR3 comprises 17 residues. Deletions cut 0 bases from V and 2 bases from J, with 14 bases between. The study sequenced TCR beta in blood CD8+ and CD4+ T cells. The CD8+ and CD4+ T cells were isolated magnetically using a negative isolation approach, whereas the TEMRA cells were enriched by FACS. Note on this clonotype: What it binds is not known.

Study conclusions and caveats: As the study acknowledged, the number of individuals who were part of its TCR sequencing and HLA analysis was relatively small.

With random hexamers, roughly 0.45 to 1 ug RNA was reverse transcribed. With immunoSEQ multiplex PCR, TCR beta CDR3 was amplified across 54 Vbeta and 13 Jbeta. TCRdb reprocessed the immunoSEQ multiplex PCR reads via MiXCR and lists one record per CDR3 protein. Altogether a few hundred thousand distinct CDR3 sequences are present, 95% being singletons, with the ten largest covering 0.095%. V gene TRBV9 combines with J gene TRBJ1-4, with unresolved D. The source material was CD4+ T cells from PBMCs. The sequence derives from a human donor with multiple sclerosis. CDR3 residues: CASSVGRNSATNEKLFF. The CDR3 DNA sequence: TGTGCCAGCAGCGTAGGCCGAAACAGCGCTACTAATGAAAAACTGTTTTTT.